This entry features one T cell receptor (beta chain) sequence. V dropped 1 base and J dropped 4 bases, with 6 bases sitting between them. CDR3 length equals 12 residues. Germline CDR1 reads SGHNT; CDR2 reads YYREEE (reference sequence). Study processing details: It was from reference gene primer amplification that nucleated cell counts were estimated. Libraries were prepared by immunoSEQ multiplex PCR; TCRdb keeps only in-frame clonotypes and omits some of them. The D gene and trimming were derived from the DNA, and the V and J assignments and clone size from that table. There are fewer than 200,000 clones in the sample; 65% to 90% occur only once, and over 7% lies in the top ten. The data stem from a study of blood T cell repertoires in COVID-19. In the study overall: PBMCs, B-cell-depleted T cells, or T cells provided the cDNA or gDNA that made up the material.

V usage is TRBV5-4 and J usage is TRBJ2-7; D is possibly TRBD1 (6 bases). Sequencing input: peripheral blood. The TCR comes from a middle-aged man with active or convalescent COVID-19. The CDR3 sequence is CASSLQGYEQYF. In DNA, the CDR3 is TGTGCCAGCAGCTTGCAGGGGTACGAGCAGTACTTC.